Included here is one T cell receptor (beta chain) sequence, with context. Its antigen is not yet known. The read falls 3 residues short of the CDR3 end, and the missing part is taken from the germline J gene. This CDR3 is also generated by other DNA sequences in the sample. Every participant had a single incident cervical HPV16 infection, and women with prevalent HPV16 infections were excluded. Cervical HPV DNA was detected by MY09/MY11 PCR and genotyped by dot-blot hybridization. Around 15 mL of heparinized blood were centrifuged, and the buffy coat was split into aliquots, frozen at -30 degrees C, and then kept at -80 degrees C. Genomic DNA was extracted from buffy coat specimens using QIAGEN kits. Inclusive of the bounding cysteine and phenylalanine, the CDR3 is 13 residues long. The 30 bases shown cover part of the CDR3, and their frame starts at base 1. V loses 2 bases at its end and J loses 5 bases; junction bases beyond the gene matches: 2. From the germline V gene, CDR1 is SGHRS and CDR2 is YFSETQ.

TCR beta CDR3 regions were amplified by multiplex PCR from an average of roughly 1,200 ng genomic DNA per sample using the immunoSEQ assay. The assay corrected primer bias using a complete synthetic TCR repertoire to establish an amplification baseline. The amplicons were sequenced on the Illumina platform. In the authors' own workflow: Sequence errors were corrected by clustering with frequency ratios and a modified nearest-neighbor algorithm, and the sequences were then analyzed in the immunoSEQ Analyzer using IMGT gene definitions. At each rarefaction depth, TCR richness and evenness were averaged across 20 rarefaction repeats, and any sample with fewer sequences than the depth was left out. Wilcoxon rank sum tests with FDR correction were used to compare relative abundances of V, D and J genes between the groups. For the blinded duplicates, the intraclass correlation was 95.6% for TCR richness and averaged about 76% across about 66 gene segments. Drawn from immuneACCESS, this table holds only the in-frame rearrangements with V and J called that TCRdb kept. Clones are partly lost; checked studies trace under half to an unresolved V gene and leave the rest unexplained. V, J and clone size are taken as reported in that table, and D and trimming were inferred from the DNA itself. The table kept for this sample lists more than 30,000 clones. The ten top clones hold roughly 6.8% of the sample.

This sample stems from a study of T cells in women clearing cervical HPV infection (dated by TCRdb to between 2017 and 2018). Looking at the study overall: The cases were 20 to 25 women with histologically confirmed HPV16-related CIN3 or worse, and 2 of those women had invasive cancers. The 20 to 25 controls were women who cleared a single incident HPV16 infection within 12 months without developing precancer or cancer. Case blood was taken at the visit when the lesion was first identified, whereas control blood was taken when infection was no longer detected. Among cases, blood sampling came a median of approximately 150 days after lesion detection, with an interquartile range of about 80 to 230 days. Since HLA typing was available for only a few women, HLA type could not be ruled out as a confounder. This exploratory proof-of-principle case-control study, nested within the Guanacaste HPV Natural History Study in Costa Rica, compared TCR repertoires among women with different cervical HPV16 outcomes. Cases were matched to controls by age within five years and by the year the sample was collected. Cases had a median age of about 34 years and controls had a median age of approximately 38, with no significant differences in baseline characteristics. The parent cohort enrolled 10,049 women aged 18 or older in Guanacaste, Costa Rica, in 1993 to 1994 and followed the women for around 7 years. Five blinded duplicates per group were added as quality controls, so that about 60 samples were obtained: roughly 50 participants and 10 replicates. Paper-wide results and their limitations: TCR repertoire richness was significantly higher in CIN3+ cases than in controls across sequencing depths, while evenness did not differ. Because T-cell numbers per sample were unknown, differences in richness could reflect varying T-cell content rather than repertoire biology. Lower TRBV6-7 relative abundance was observed in cases than in controls (0.11% versus 0.16%; Bonferroni P = 0.0008). By combining richness with V gene abundances, random forest classifiers separated cases from controls with an estimated AUC of under 0.85. Whether associations preceded infection or resulted from infection could not be shown with the cross-sectional design, and effector/memory subsets and HPV-specific T cells were not isolated.

The receptor was isolated from a woman aged 18 to 75 with a cervical HPV16 infection that either progressed to CIN3+ or cleared (not recorded which). Recombination linked TRBV5-1 to TRBJ2-5; 8 central bases correspond to TRBD1. The material sequenced was blood buffy coat. CDR3 DNA, as far as it was read: TGCGCCAGCAGCTTAGGACAGGGTGAGACC. The resulting protein is CASSLGQGET. From start to end, the CDR3 is CASSLGQGETQYF. Reference TRBV5-1 and TRBJ2-5 proteins supply the regions before and after the CDR3; the full variable domain is: KAGVTQTPRYLIKTRGQQVTLSCSPISGHRSVSWYQQTPGQGLQFLFEYFSETQRNKGNFPGRFSGRQFSNSRSEMNVSTLELGDSALYLCASSLGQGETQYFGPGTRLLVL.